Listed below are T cell receptor beta chains from one sample, sequenced in a study of T cells in Graves' hyperthyroidism and ophthalmopathy. TCRdb redid the calling of the multiplex PCR reads with MiXCR, one entry per CDR3 protein. The table shows 450,000 to 500,000 distinct CDR3 sequences, with about 22% occurring only once. Material for sequencing was blood. Every receptor here comes from a woman aged 70-85 years with Graves' ophthalmopathy. Each CDR3 is given with its conserved first and last residue. The D gene is left open where the match is weak. The size entry is marked missing in some rows and otherwise reads once, few, many or a size class.

size	J	V	D	DNA	CDR3
.	TRBJ2-1	TRBV5-1	TRBD2	TGCGCCAGCAGCATTAGCGGGGCCAGCTCCTACAATGAGCCGTTCTTC	CASSISGASSYNEPFF
few	TRBJ1-2	TRBV5-1	TRBD1	TGCGCCAGCAGCTCGACTACGACCGGGACAGGGATTGGCTACACCTTC	CASSSTTTGTGIGYTF
many	TRBJ1-1	TRBV12-5	.	TGTGCTAGTGGTTTGAGAGGGAACACTGAAGCTTTCTTT	CASGLRGNTEAFF
.	TRBJ2-2	TRBV7-2	.	TGTGCCAGCAGCTTATTTCCTCAAAACACCGGGGAGCTGTTTTTT	CASSLFPQNTGELFF
.	TRBJ1-4	TRBV20-1	.	TGCAGTGCTAGATTGGGGGCGGGTAATGAAAAACTGTTTTTT	CSARLGAGNEKLFF
few	TRBJ2-1	TRBV7-9	.	TGTGCCAGCAGCTTACTAGACTCCTACAATGAGCAGTTCTTC	CASSLLDSYNEQFF
many	TRBJ2-3	TRBV7-3	.	TGTGCCAGCAGCTTAAGTCCAGCAGGTGATACGCAGTATTTT	CASSLSPAGDTQYF
.	TRBJ2-7	TRBV30	.	TGTGCCTGGAGTCAAGCCAGGGGAGACGAGCAGTACTTC	CAWSQARGDEQYF
.	TRBJ1-3	TRBV20-1	.	TGCAGTGCTAGAGATGGCGCAGAGTTCGAAAACACCATATATTTT	CSARDGAEFENTIYF
.	TRBJ1-5	TRBV6-1	.	TGTGCCAGCAGGAGAAATTCTCAGGAGGGTCAGCCCCAGCATTTT	CASRRNSQEGQPQHF
.	TRBJ2-7	TRBV7-3	TRBD1	TGTGCCAGCAGCTCCGGCAACTTCCAGGGGGCCGAGCAGTACTTC	CASSSGNFQGAEQYF
.	TRBJ2-2	TRBV6-1	TRBD2	TGTGCCAGCAGGGCCTGGGGGGGCGGGGAGCTGTTTTTT	CASRAWGGGELFF
few	TRBJ1-2	TRBV20-1	TRBD1	TGCAGTGTTTCGAGGGGGCGCTCTGGCTACACCTTC	CSVSRGRSGYTF
many	TRBJ2-7	TRBV7-9	.	TGTGCCAGCAGCCGAAGAGGAGCGAGGGTCTACGAGCAGTACTTC	CASSRRGARVYEQYF
many	TRBJ2-2	TRBV12-3/TRBV12-4	.	TGTGCCAGCAGATCCCCCCAGGGGCGAAGGACCGGGGAGCTGTTTTTT	CASRSPQGRRTGELFF
.	TRBJ2-7	TRBV10-2	TRBD2	TGCGCCAGCAGTGACGAACTAGCGGGAGGCACATACGAGCAGTACTTC	CASSDELAGGTYEQYF
few	TRBJ2-3	TRBV9	TRBD2	TGTGCCAGCAGCGTAGCGGTTAGCGGGAAGAGCACAGATACGCAGTATTTT	CASSVAVSGKSTDTQYF
few	TRBJ1-5	TRBV6-4	.	TGTGCCAGCAGACCCGGACGGAGCAATCAGCCCCAGCATTTT	CASRPGRSNQPQHF
few	TRBJ2-2	TRBV28	TRBD2	TGTGCCAGCAGTACCTTGGCGGGAGGCACCGGGGAGCTGTTTTTT	CASSTLAGGTGELFF
.	TRBJ1-5	TRBV20-1	.	TGCAGTGCTATGACGGCATATAGCAATCAGCCCCAGCATTTT	CSAMTAYSNQPQHF
.	TRBJ2-7	TRBV7-9	.	TGTGCCAGCAGCTTTTTGACGAACTCCTACGAGCAGTACTTC	CASSFLTNSYEQYF
many	TRBJ2-1	TRBV2	.	TGTGCCAGCTCCCGGGACGGGCCCCAGCTCAATGAGCAGTTCTTC	CASSRDGPQLNEQFF
many	TRBJ1-1	TRBV6-1	.	TGTGCCAGCACTTCCGGGTCCAGGTACACTGAAGCTTTCTTT	CASTSGSRYTEAFF
many	TRBJ2-5	TRBV2	.	TGTGCCAGCAGTCGGAGGGGGGGAGAGACCCAGTACTTC	CASSRRGGETQYF
.	TRBJ2-1	TRBV30	TRBD2	TGTGCCTGGAGTTTCAAGCGGGAGTCGGGGAATGAGCAGTTCTTC	CAWSFKRESGNEQFF
few	TRBJ2-2	TRBV18	.	TGTGCCAGCTCACCGAACCTCATCACGACAGGAACCGGGGAGCTGTTTTTT	CASSPNLITTGTGELFF
.	TRBJ2-3	TRBV24-1	.	TGTGCCACCAGTGATGCCGACTTCACAGATACGCAGTATTTT	CATSDADFTDTQYF
few	TRBJ2-7	TRBV20-1	TRBD2	TGCAGTGCTAGTACAGGCGGGAGTATACCCTACGAGCAGTACTTC	CSASTGGSIPYEQYF
few	TRBJ1-2	TRBV27	TRBD1	TGTGCCAGCAAGCAGACAGGGGGCGCGGTGGGCTACACCTTC	CASKQTGGAVGYTF
few	TRBJ1-1	TRBV6-1	TRBD1	TGTGCCAGCAGTTTCATTCGAAGCTCGGGACAGGGGAGGGAAAGGAACACTGAAGCTTTCTTT	CASSFIRSSGQGRERNTEAFF
few	TRBJ1-1	TRBV27	TRBD1	TGTGCCAGCTGCCAGGGGGGGGGGAACACTGAAGCTTTCTTT	CASCQGGGNTEAFF
.	TRBJ2-2	TRBV18	.	TGTGCCAGCTCACCTGGGGCGGGCGCCGGGGAGCTGTTTTTT	CASSPGAGAGELFF
.	TRBJ2-1	TRBV7-3	TRBD2	TGTGCCAGCAGCTTCACTAGCGGGAGAGGCAATGAGCAGTTCTTC	CASSFTSGRGNEQFF
many	TRBJ2-2	TRBV7-9	TRBD2	TGTGCCAGCAGCTCTAGTAGCGGGATGAACACCGGGGAGCTGTTTTTT	CASSSSSGMNTGELFF
few	TRBJ2-1	TRBV27	TRBD2	TGTGCCAGCAGTTTAATGGCGGGAGGGCCCATAAGTGAGCAGTTCTTC	CASSLMAGGPISEQFF
many	TRBJ1-2	TRBV28	.	TGTGCCAGCAGCACCCTGGCGGTTTATGGCTACACCTTC	CASSTLAVYGYTF
.	TRBJ2-2	TRBV13	.	TGTGCCAGCAGCTTAGTCTCCAGGGAGCTGTTTTTT	CASSLVSRELFF
many	TRBJ2-7	TRBV7-2	.	TGTGCCAGCAGCTTAGATAACTGGGACTCGACCTACGAGCAGTACTTC	CASSLDNWDSTYEQYF
many	TRBJ1-1	TRBV28	.	TGTGCCAGCAGTTTAGTTGGAGATTCGGCTTTCTTT	CASSLVGDSAFF
few	TRBJ1-2	TRBV3-1	.	TGTGCCAGCAGCCAAGGGAATGCCGGGTGGGCTAACTATGGCTACACCTTC	CASSQGNAGWANYGYTF
few	TRBJ1-2	TRBV11-1	.	TGTGCCAGCAGTTCAACGAATCGGGCCTCGGGGGGCTACACCTTC	CASSSTNRASGGYTF
few	TRBJ2-3	TRBV28	.	TGTGCCAGCAGATTCCGGGAGAGAAGCACAGATACGCAGTATTTT	CASRFRERSTDTQYF
.	TRBJ2-5	TRBV9	.	TGTGCCAGCAGTTCGGCACTTGGGACGGAAGAAACCCAGTACTTC	CASSSALGTEETQYF
few	TRBJ2-1	TRBV3-1	.	TGTGCCAGCAGCCAACTGTCCTTCAATGAGCAGTTCTTC	CASSQLSFNEQFF
.	TRBJ1-3	TRBV30	TRBD1	TGTGCCTGGAGTCCTCTTTACAGGGGAGGACACACCATATATTTT	CAWSPLYRGGHTIYF
many	TRBJ2-5	TRBV24-1	TRBD2	TGTGCCACCAGTTTAGCGGGACGACAGACCCAGTACTTC	CATSLAGRQTQYF
few	TRBJ2-3	TRBV6-4	.	TGTGCCTCCCTAGGGGGAGTAGCGGCCTTAGGGGATACGCAGTATTTT	CASLGGVAALGDTQYF
many	TRBJ2-5	TRBV28	.	TGTGCCAGCAGTCTAGGGACTGGGTATAAGGAGACCCAGTACTTC	CASSLGTGYKETQYF
few	TRBJ2-3	TRBV5-1	TRBD1	TGCGCCAGCAGCATCCTACCGGGACAGGGGGCTTCAGATACGCAGTATTTT	CASSILPGQGASDTQYF
many	TRBJ1-1	TRBV11-2	.	TGTGCCAGCAGCTTGACCGGGACGGTGAACACTGAAGCTTTCTTT	CASSLTGTVNTEAFF
.	TRBJ2-7	TRBV20-1	.	TGCAGTGCTAGTCTAGCGAGCTCCTACGAGCAGTACTTC	CSASLASSYEQYF
.	TRBJ1-5	TRBV19	.	TGTGCCAGTAGCTCTACAGGGAATAGCAATCAGCCCCAGCATTTT	CASSSTGNSNQPQHF
many	TRBJ1-1	TRBV25-1	.	TGTGCCAGCAGTGAATCGTACGGTAACACTGAAGCTTTCTTT	CASSESYGNTEAFF
.	TRBJ2-5	TRBV5-6	TRBD1	TGTGCCAGCAGCTTGGTTACAGGGGGACAAGAGACCCAGTACTTC	CASSLVTGGQETQYF
many	TRBJ2-1	TRBV28	TRBD2	TGTGCCAGCAGTTCCGGGACTAGCTCCCGACTCTTC	CASSSGTSSRLF